This TCR beta chain was obtained from a study of post-analysis software for immune sequencing data. Study findings and constraints: Comparison of patients with controls showed about 5 TRBV segments more frequent in patients, TRBV5-6, TRBV5-1 and TRBV20-1 among them.

About this clonotype itself: Its antigen remains unidentified.

The germline V gene has CDR1 MDHEN and CDR2 SYDVKM. CDR3 length: 13 amino acids. The V end lost 8 bases, the J end lost 0 bases, and 8 bases lay between the germline ends. Unique molecular identifiers were built into the TCR beta cDNA libraries. TCRdb reanalysed the PCR reads using MiXCR and keeps one entry per CDR3 protein. The sample has 800,000 to 950,000 distinct CDR3 sequences, roughly 50% seen once; the top ten hold approximately 4.5%. Material for sequencing was blood. The genes are TRBV28 and TRBJ1-5; perhaps TRBD1 as D (6 bases). The receptor was derived from a girl between 5 and 17 years old with multiple sclerosis. CDR3 loop: CASRGASNQPQHF. The CDR3 region has the DNA TGTGCCAGCCGGGGGGCTAGCAATCAGCCCCAGCATTTT.